This T cell receptor beta chain derives from a study of CD8 T cells in Susac syndrome. Sequencing of TCR beta was performed on blood CD8+ T cells and on blood CD4+ T cells. Negative isolation was used for CD8+ and CD4+ T cells and FACS enrichment for TEMRA cells. The RNA input was roughly 0.45 to 1 ug, and it was reverse transcribed with random hexamers. Across 54 Vbeta and 13 Jbeta, immunoSEQ multiplex PCR amplified TCR beta CDR3. TCRdb passed the immunoSEQ multiplex PCR reads through MiXCR, listing each CDR3 protein once. The sample shows some 450,000 distinct CDR3 sequences, 85% to 90% of them seen only once. This CDR3 spans 15 amino acids. CDR1 and CDR2 from the germline V gene are SGHRS and YFSETQ. V gave up 3 bases and J gave up 1 base, with 13 bases separating them.

The V and J genes are TRBV5-1 and TRBJ1-1; a weak D match, TRBD1 (6 bases). Sequencing used CD8+ T cells from PBMCs. This clonotype originated in a human donor with multiple sclerosis. CDR3 in amino acids: CASSSYREANTEAFF. For the CDR3, the DNA is TGCGCCAGCAGCTCGTACAGGGAGGCGAACACTGAAGCTTTCTTT.